This T cell receptor (beta chain) was documented in a study of response to subunit inactivated influenza vaccine (dated by TCRdb to 2017 to 2018). For context, the study as a whole: Deep quantitative profiling of the T cell receptor repertoire was used in the study to follow responses to a trivalent subunit inactivated influenza vaccine. The paper's findings and limits, for the study overall: The authors proposed that each seasonal influenza vaccination may bring in only a limited number of new T cells.

V is clipped by 5 bases and J by 7 bases, and the sequence between their germline boundaries is 14 bases long. Based on the germline V gene (reference sequence), the CDR1 and CDR2 sequences are MNHEY and SMNVEV. The CDR3 spans 14 residues, from the cysteine through the phenylalanine. Of the read, only the CDR3 DNA is kept; its 42 bases are in frame from base 1. This clonotype was picked up a small number of times. This clone's antigen is unknown. No base-level quality is on record; no much larger clone is a single base apart. The method behind the library was RT-PCR. The data were produced on an Illumina HiSeq 2500. TCRdb trimmed the raw reads at Q25, called clones with MiXCR and kept productive beta chains. Rows matching on CDR3 protein sequence are summarized as one entry with the most common DNA and genes. The sample profile shows hundreds of thousands of distinct CDR3 sequences; more than 15% of them were found once. The ten largest clones add up to less than 4% of the sample.

This sequence uses TRBV27 and TRBJ1-4, with the identity of the D gene unclear. This clonotype was sampled from a man between 50 and 70 years old who received an inactivated influenza vaccine. Donor details come from another sample of the same person, matched by shared clones. Sample: CD4+ T cells sorted from PBMCs, taken about 23 months after vaccination. The DNA is as follows: TGTGCCAGCAGTCTAAACCGACACGTTGAAAAACTGTTTTTT. Its translation is CASSLNRHVEKLFF. Joined to the reference TRBV27 and TRBJ1-4 proteins, this CDR3 gives the full variable domain: EAQVTQNPRYLITVTGKKLTVTCSQNMNHEYMSWYRQDPGLGLRQIYYSMNVEVTDKGDVPEGYKVSRKEKRNFPLILESPSPNQTSLYFCASSLNRHVEKLFFGSGTQLSVL.